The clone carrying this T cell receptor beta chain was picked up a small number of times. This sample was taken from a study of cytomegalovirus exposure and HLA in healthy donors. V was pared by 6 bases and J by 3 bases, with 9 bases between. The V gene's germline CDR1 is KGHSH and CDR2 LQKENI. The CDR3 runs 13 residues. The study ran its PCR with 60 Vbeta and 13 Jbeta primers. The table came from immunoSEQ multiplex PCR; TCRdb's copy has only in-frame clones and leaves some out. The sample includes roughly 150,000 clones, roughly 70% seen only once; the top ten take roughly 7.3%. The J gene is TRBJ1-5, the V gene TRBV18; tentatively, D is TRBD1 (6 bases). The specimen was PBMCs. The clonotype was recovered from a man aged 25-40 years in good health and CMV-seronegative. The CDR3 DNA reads TGTGCCAGCTCTCAGGGGTCCAATCAGCCCCAGCATTTT. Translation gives CASSQGSNQPQHF. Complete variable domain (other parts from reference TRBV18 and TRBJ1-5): NAGVMQNPRHLVRRRGQEARLRCSPMKGHSHVYWYRQLPEEGLKFMVYLQKENIIDESGMPKERFSAEFPKEGPSILRIQQVVRGDSAAYFCASSQGSNQPQHFGDGTRLSIL.